The subject of this entry is one T cell receptor beta chain. The sample belongs to a study of blood T cell repertoires in COVID-19. Authors' processing steps: Reference gene primer amplification in the assay estimated nucleated cell counts. Only in-frame clones appear in the TCRdb table, and some are missing; sequencing was by immunoSEQ multiplex PCR. The D gene and trimming were derived from the DNA, and the V and J assignments and clone size from that table. The data contain under 200,000 clones, about 80% of them seen just once; the ten biggest clones take up approximately 10%. Trimming cost V 2 bases and J 0 bases, with 2 bases left between them. The germline CDR1 and CDR2 sequences are SGHDN and FVKESK. The CDR3 sequence is 13 residues long.

Sequencing was carried out using peripheral blood. The V gene is TRBV14, the J gene TRBJ1-5; no firm D call. The clonotype comes from a man between 70 and 80 years old with active or convalescent COVID-19. The CDR3 is CASSQYSNQPQHF. In DNA form, the CDR3 reads TGTGCCAGCAGCCAATATAGCAATCAGCCCCAGCATTTT.